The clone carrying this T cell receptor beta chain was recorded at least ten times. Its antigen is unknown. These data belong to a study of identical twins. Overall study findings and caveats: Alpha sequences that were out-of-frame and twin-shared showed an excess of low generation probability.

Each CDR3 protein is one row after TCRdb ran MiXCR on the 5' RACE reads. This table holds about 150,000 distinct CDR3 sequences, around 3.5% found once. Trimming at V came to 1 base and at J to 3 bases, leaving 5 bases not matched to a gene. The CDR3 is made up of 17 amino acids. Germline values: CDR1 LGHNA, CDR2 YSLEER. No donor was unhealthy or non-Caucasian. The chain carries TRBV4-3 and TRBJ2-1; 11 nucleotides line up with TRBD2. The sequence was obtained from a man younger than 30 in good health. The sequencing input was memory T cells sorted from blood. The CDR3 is CASSQAHTSGSYNEQFF. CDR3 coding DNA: TGCGCCAGCAGCCAAGCACACACTAGCGGGAGCTACAATGAGCAGTTCTTC.